One and the same sample provided the 18 T cell receptor beta chains below, sequenced in a study of cytomegalovirus exposure and HLA in healthy donors. With 60 Vbeta and 13 Jbeta primers, the PCR was carried out. The data were produced by immunoSEQ multiplex PCR, yet TCRdb's version contains in-frame clones alone and is incomplete. The table lists about 140,000 clones, 82% of them singletons, with 1.5% to 2.5% in the top ten. Sequenced input: PBMCs. Receptors originate from a woman aged 40 to 55 in good health and CMV-seronegative.

V is TRBV28 and J is TRBJ2-1, with D perhaps matching TRBD2 (6 bases). This CDR3 has 14 amino acids. In germline, CDR1 is MDHEN, CDR2 SYDVKM. With 3 bases removed from V and 8 bases from J, the gap between germline ends came to 14 bases. DNA for the CDR3: TGTGCCAGCAGTTTGCTTCGACTAGAGGATGAGCAGTTCTTC. Its protein product is CASSLLRLEDEQFF.

V usage is TRBV6-5 and J usage is TRBJ1-6; tentative D call: TRBD1 (6 bases). The V gene's germline CDR1 is MNHEY and CDR2 SVGAGI. This CDR3 is built from 15 residues. The V end was cut by 4 bases, the J end by 2 bases, with 9 bases between. The CDR3 spells CASSLQGPYNSPLHF. Here the CDR3 DNA reads TGTGCCAGCAGTTTACAGGGTCCCTATAATTCACCCCTCCACTTT.

The chain recombines TRBV5-1 with TRBJ1-1; perhaps TRBD1 as D (6 bases). V shed 7 bases and J shed 9 bases, with 25 bases lying between them. Germline-derived CDR1 and CDR2 are SGHRS and YFSETQ. The length of the CDR3 is 15 residues. CDR3: CASQIAPTGQGQAFF. DNA for the CDR3: TGCGCCAGCCAAATTGCGCCTACGGGACAAGGGCAAGCTTTCTTT.

This chain links TRBV6-5 with TRBJ1-1; D not resolved. V was shortened by 2 bases and J by 11 bases, with 9 bases between the two germline ends. Germline V CDR1 and CDR2: MNHEY, SVGAGI. The length of the CDR3 is 11 residues. In DNA form, the CDR3 reads TGTGCCAGCAGTTACGCGGGTAATGCTTTCTTT. Translating it yields CASSYAGNAFF.

This chain joins TRBV7-9 and TRBJ2-3; tentative D call: TRBD1 (5 bases). Per the germline V gene, CDR1 is SEHNR and CDR2 is FQNEAQ (reference sequence). V lost 7 bases and J 4 bases, leaving 18 bases between the germline ends. The CDR3 has 15 residues. The CDR3 region is CASNPSGQGADTQYF. In DNA, the CDR3 is TGTGCCAGCAACCCCAGTGGGCAGGGCGCAGATACGCAGTATTTT.

This clone was picked up a small number of times. This chain links TRBV5-6 with TRBJ2-7, with 12 bases matching TRBD2. The germline CDR1 and CDR2 sequences are SGHDT and YYEEEE. This CDR3 has 18 residues. V was clipped by 2 bases and J by 1 base; unmatched bases: 10. The CDR3 DNA sequence: TGTGCCAGCAGCTTTCTTACTAGCGGGAGGCCATCATCCTACGAGCAGTACTTC. Its translation: CASSFLTSGRPSSYEQYF.

This clone was seen only once. The chain joins TRBV5-1 to TRBJ2-2; the match to TRBD2 covers 7 bases. This CDR3 region has 16 residues. V shed 1 base and J 7 bases; nucleotides not matched to a gene: 10. CDR1 is SGHRS and CDR2 is YFSETQ in the germline V gene. The CDR3 DNA follows: TGCGCCAGCAGCTTGCCTAGCGGATACGATAGCGGGGAGCTGTTTTTT. Its protein is CASSLPSGYDSGELFF.

V gene TRBV5-4 combines with J gene TRBJ1-2; maybe TRBD1 (5 bases). Trimming removed 4 bases from V and 3 bases from J, with 13 bases in between. Germline V gene sequence: CDR1 SGHNT, CDR2 YYREEE (reference sequence). The CDR3 sequence is 14 residues long. The chain's CDR3 is CASSRELGDYGYTF. Written as DNA, the CDR3 is TGTGCCAGCAGCCGTGAGTTAGGGGACTATGGCTACACCTTC. Variable domain in full (rest from reference TRBV5-4 and TRBJ1-2): ETGVTQSPTHLIKTRGQQVTLRCSSQSGHNTVSWYQQALGQGPQFIFQYYREEENGRGNFPPRFSGLQFPNYSSELNVNALELDDSALYLCASSRELGDYGYTFGSGTRLTVV.

This chain joins TRBV7-9 and TRBJ1-4; 9 positions agree with TRBD1. The CDR3 has 18 amino acids. The junction had 14 bases not matched to a gene; V was cut back by 4 bases and J by 5 bases. CDR1 and CDR2 from the germline V gene are SEHNR and FQNEAQ (reference sequence). CDR3 nucleotide sequence: TGTGCCAGCAGCTCGCCGGGACAGGGCAAATACCCGAATGAAAAACTGTTTTTT. As protein: CASSSPGQGKYPNEKLFF.

The chain's CDR3 is CASSWGTSRFQETQYF. The CDR3 DNA follows: TGTGCCAGCAGCTGGGGGACTAGCCGCTTCCAAGAGACCCAGTACTTC. The V gene is TRBV6-6, the J gene TRBJ2-5, with 9 bases matching TRBD2. The CDR3 is 16 amino acids. CDR1 and CDR2 from the germline V gene are MNHNY and SVGAGI (reference sequence). Trimming cost V 6 bases and J 1 base; bases outside gene matches: 9.

This chain joins TRBV28 and TRBJ1-6; 8 bases line up with TRBD1. V shed 3 bases and J 3 bases; nucleotides not matched to a gene: 13. The CDR3 runs 19 residues. Germline V gene lookup returns CDR1 MDHEN and CDR2 SYDVKM. The CDR3 spells CASSFSQDRVVFYNSPLHF. The CDR3 coding sequence is TGTGCCAGCAGTTTCTCCCAGGACAGGGTGGTTTTCTATAATTCACCCCTCCACTTT.

The CDR3 spells CASSLDRVNTEAFF. Written as DNA, the CDR3 is TGTGCCAGCAGCCTAGACAGGGTGAACACTGAAGCTTTCTTT. This chain uses TRBV14 with TRBJ1-1, with 7 bases fitting TRBD1. V lost 4 bases and J lost 0; bases outside the gene matches: 2. Germline CDR1 reads SGHDN; CDR2 reads FVKESK. The CDR3 is made up of 14 amino acids.

This chain joins TRBV2 and TRBJ2-7, with TRBD1 matching 9 bases. Germline V gives CDR1 SNHLY, CDR2 FYNNEI. The trim removed 11 bases at V and 4 bases at J, leaving 9 bases unmatched. This CDR3 contains 13 residues. Here the CDR3 reads CAGTGGMTYEQYF. CDR3 DNA sequence: TGTGCCGGTACAGGGGGCATGACTTACGAGCAGTACTTC.

This chain connects TRBV11-2 to TRBJ2-3; 8 positions match TRBD2. The CDR3 runs 16 residues. V shed 3 bases and J 0 bases; nucleotides not matched to a gene: 5. Germline V CDR1 and CDR2: SGHAT, FQNNGV. CDR3 nucleotide sequence: TGTGCCAGCAGCTTGATAGCGGGATATAGCACAGATACGCAGTATTTT. Translating gives CASSLIAGYSTDTQYF.

The gene calls are TRBV5-1 and TRBJ2-3; a possible D gene is TRBD1 (5 bases). The CDR3 has 13 amino acids. Between the trimmed V and J ends, which lost 1 base and 5 bases, there was a span of 8 bases. Germline CDR1 SGHRS, CDR2 YFSETQ. The CDR3 reads CASSLRQGDTQYF. The CDR3 DNA reads as TGCGCCAGCAGCTTGAGGCAGGGAGATACGCAGTATTTT. Looking up the rest from reference TRBV5-1 and TRBJ2-3 gives the full variable domain: KAGVTQTPRYLIKTRGQQVTLSCSPISGHRSVSWYQQTPGQGLQFLFEYFSETQRNKGNFPGRFSGRQFSNSRSEMNVSTLELGDSALYLCASSLRQGDTQYFGPGTRLTVL.

This clone was recorded only once. The chain uses TRBV5-1 and TRBJ2-1, with 10 bases aligning to TRBD2. V lost 2 bases and J lost 12; bases outside the gene matches: 11. This CDR3 is built from 15 residues. The germline V gene has CDR1 SGHRS and CDR2 YFSETQ. CDR3 nucleotide sequence: TGCGCCAGCAGCTTTTGGCCACAGCGGGAGGGTTTGCAGTTCTTC. Protein product: CASSFWPQREGLQFF.

V usage is TRBV19 and J usage is TRBJ2-1, with 8 bases fitting TRBD1. The CDR3 totals 14 residues. The J segment lost 7 bases and the V segment lost 6 bases, leaving 8 bases of the junction unmatched. The germline gives CDR1 LNHDA, CDR2 SQIVND (reference sequence). The CDR3 sequence: CASRRRQGTNEQFF. CDR3 sequence (DNA): TGTGCCAGTAGGAGACGACAGGGGACAAATGAGCAGTTCTTC.

This clone has more than one count but fewer than ten. The chain employs TRBV4-2 and TRBJ2-7, with D perhaps matching TRBD1 (6 bases). The germline V gene encodes CDR1 LGHNA and CDR2 YNFKEQ. Trimming pared 4 bases from V and 0 bases from J, leaving 19 bases between. This CDR3 region has 17 residues. The CDR3 reads CASSPSRGTLSSYEQYF. The CDR3 DNA is TGTGCCAGCAGCCCGAGTAGGGGGACCCTCAGCTCCTACGAGCAGTACTTC.